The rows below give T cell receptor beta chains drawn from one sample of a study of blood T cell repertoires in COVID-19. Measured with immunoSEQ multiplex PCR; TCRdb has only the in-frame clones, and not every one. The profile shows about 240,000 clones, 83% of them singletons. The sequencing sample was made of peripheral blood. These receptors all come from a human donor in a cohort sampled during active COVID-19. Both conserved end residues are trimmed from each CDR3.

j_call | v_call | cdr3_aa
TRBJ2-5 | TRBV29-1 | SANDRGTYQETQY
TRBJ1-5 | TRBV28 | ASRVYRGDQPQH
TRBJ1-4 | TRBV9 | ASSGREVQEKLF
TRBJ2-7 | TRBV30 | AWSAPGHAYEQY
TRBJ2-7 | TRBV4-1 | ASSQDGTGRNEQY
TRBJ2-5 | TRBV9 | ASSSTTGRETQY
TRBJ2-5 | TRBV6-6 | ASGWEGETQY
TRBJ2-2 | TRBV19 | ASRLAGLNGELF
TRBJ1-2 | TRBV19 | ASSIGRANYGYT
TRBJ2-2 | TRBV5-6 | ASSPDRGRRTGELF
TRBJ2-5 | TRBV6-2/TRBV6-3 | ASSYLGLAGTETQY
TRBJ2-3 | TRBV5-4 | ASKGGGPLGTDTQY
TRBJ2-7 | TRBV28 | ASRSRTSGSLNEQY
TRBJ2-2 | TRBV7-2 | ASSSGPGSTGELF
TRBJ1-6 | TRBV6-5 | ASRQGERNSPLH
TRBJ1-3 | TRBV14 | ASSPGQRGNTIY
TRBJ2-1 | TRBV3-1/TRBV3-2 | ASSQDGSGSSSQF
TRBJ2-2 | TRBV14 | ASSRRTVNTGELF
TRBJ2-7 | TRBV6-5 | ASSYRAAGGSYEQY
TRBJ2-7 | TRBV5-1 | ASSSGGGYEQY
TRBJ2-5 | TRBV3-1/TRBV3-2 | ASSQNGETQY
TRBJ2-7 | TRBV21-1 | ASSWDRTYEQY
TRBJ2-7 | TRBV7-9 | ASSSAWGTGITEQY
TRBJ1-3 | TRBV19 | ATAVTGEQGNTIY
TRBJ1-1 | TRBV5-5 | ASSSVGQTNTEAF
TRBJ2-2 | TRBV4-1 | ASSQSGTAFTGELF
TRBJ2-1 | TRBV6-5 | ASSSRTLAGPGLF
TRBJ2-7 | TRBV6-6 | ASSYDRLNYEQY
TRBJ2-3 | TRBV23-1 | ASSPTLDRDRDRTDTQY
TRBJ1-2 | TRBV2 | ASSRDRGDYGYT
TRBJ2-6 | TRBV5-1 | ASSSSGEWRINVLT
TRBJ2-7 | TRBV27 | ASSLGSGVEQY
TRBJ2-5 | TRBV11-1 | ASSLDSQETQY
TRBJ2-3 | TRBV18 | ASSSTGLEADTQY
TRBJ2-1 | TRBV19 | ASSRQTSANEQF
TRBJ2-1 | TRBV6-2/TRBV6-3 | ASSSSGGRYNEQF
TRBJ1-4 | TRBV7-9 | ASSSRRGGREKLF
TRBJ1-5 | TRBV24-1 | ATSSGQGGPQH
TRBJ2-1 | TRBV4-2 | ASSQIRDNEQF
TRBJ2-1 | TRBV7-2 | ASSDSGRAYNEQF
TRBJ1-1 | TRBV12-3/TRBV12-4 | ASSLYPNTEAF
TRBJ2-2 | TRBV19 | ASSNQEAGELF
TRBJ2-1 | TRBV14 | ASSQVTGVYNEQF
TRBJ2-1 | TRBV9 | ASSPRLAGGLGYNEQF
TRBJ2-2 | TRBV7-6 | ASSQTANTGELF
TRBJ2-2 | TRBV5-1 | ASSSGTGTLGELF
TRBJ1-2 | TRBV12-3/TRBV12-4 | ASSFQGHGYT
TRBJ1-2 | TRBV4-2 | ASSQGASFLYGYT
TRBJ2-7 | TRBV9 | ASSVDGIQGDEQY
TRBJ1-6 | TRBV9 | ASSVQPGQGAGHLH
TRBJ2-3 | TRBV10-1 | ASSAGLAGERRTQY
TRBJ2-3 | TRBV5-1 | ASRHGLAGGGDTQY
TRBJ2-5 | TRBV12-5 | ASAPGTSGGARETQY
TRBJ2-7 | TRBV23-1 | ASSVSQIRYEQY
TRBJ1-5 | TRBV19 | ASSFKTGGSQPQH
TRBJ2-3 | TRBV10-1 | ASSLAGADTQY
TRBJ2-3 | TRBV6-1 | ASSELGTGTDTQY